These 30 T cell receptor beta chains were all obtained from the same sample, sequenced in a study of cytomegalovirus exposure and HLA in healthy donors. This PCR relied on a set of 60 Vbeta primers and 13 Jbeta primers. Produced via immunoSEQ multiplex PCR; TCRdb's table is partial and in-frame only. The sample holds about 120,000 clones; 65% to 90% are singletons and the top ten take about 3.9%. The material sequenced was PBMCs. The receptor set was obtained from a woman younger than 45 in good health and CMV-seronegative.

This chain joins TRBV2 and TRBJ2-1, with 12 positions matching TRBD2. The CDR3 extends over 16 amino acids. Germline assignment: CDR1 SNHLY and CDR2 FYNNEI. After removal of 6 bases from V and 6 bases from J, the junction contained 9 bases not matched to a gene. The CDR3 loop reads CASSPSGRGNINEQFF. CDR3 in DNA: TGTGCCAGCAGCCCTAGCGGGAGGGGGAATATCAATGAGCAGTTCTTC. Full variable domain (remainder filled in from reference TRBV2 and TRBJ2-1): EPEVTQTPSHQVTQMGQEVILRCVPISNHLYFYWYRQILGQKVEFLVSFYNNEISEKSEIFDDQFSVERPDGSNFTLKIRSTKLEDSAMYFCASSPSGRGNINEQFFGPGTRLTVL.

The chain has TRBV10-1 and TRBJ1-2; the D gene is possibly TRBD1 (5 bases). The V and J ends lost 0 bases and 2 bases respectively, with 19 bases between them. The CDR3 contains 18 residues. Germline V gene data show CDR1 as WNHNN and CDR2 as SYGVQD (reference sequence). The CDR3: CASSESIGGEGPNYGYTF. The DNA of the CDR3 is TGCGCCAGCAGTGAGTCGATCGGGGGGGAAGGTCCCAACTATGGCTACACCTTC.

The chain carries TRBV27 and TRBJ2-1; unclear D gene. Germline CDR1 reads MNHEY; CDR2 reads SMNVEV (reference sequence). This CDR3 is built from 15 residues. V lost 4 bases and J lost 2, with 12 bases in between. The chain's CDR3 is CASSSPGGTYNEQFF. The CDR3 DNA follows: TGTGCCAGCAGTTCCCCTGGCGGTACCTACAATGAGCAGTTCTTC.

This clone appeared a single time. The genes are TRBV11-2 and TRBJ1-2; D gene unclear. The CDR3 is 12 amino acids. In germline, CDR1 is SGHAT, CDR2 FQNNGV. The ends were cut back, 3 bases at V and 3 bases at J, with 5 bases in the middle. For the CDR3, the DNA is TGTGCCAGCAGCTTTGGAGACTATGGCTACACCTTC. This gives the protein CASSFGDYGYTF.

The chain has TRBV6-1 and TRBJ1-5, with 7 bases identical to TRBD1. The CDR3 is made up of 18 amino acids. The junction had 10 bases not matched to a gene; V was cut back by 2 bases and J by 0 bases. Germline CDR1 reads MNHNS; CDR2 reads SASEGT. The CDR3 coding sequence is TGTGCCAGCAGTGAACGGGTTTCGGGACAGACTAGCAATCAGCCCCAGCATTTT. This gives the protein CASSERVSGQTSNQPQHF.

This rearrangement joins TRBV6-1 to TRBJ1-3; D gene ambiguous. The germline V gene has CDR1 MNHNS and CDR2 SASEGT. This CDR3 region has 14 residues. V dropped 6 bases and J dropped 0 bases, with 9 bases sitting between them. The CDR3 is CASSRTSSGNTIYF. The DNA for the CDR3 is TGTGCCAGCAGCCGGACTAGCTCTGGAAACACCATATATTTT.

This clone was counted once. Within the sample, other DNA sequences also encode this same CDR3. The CDR3 region is CASSSGGINEKLFF. In DNA, the CDR3 is TGTGCCAGCAGCTCGGGGGGCATTAATGAAAAACTGTTTTTT. The V call is TRBV28, the J call TRBJ1-4; D may be TRBD1 (6 bases). This CDR3 comprises 14 residues. Looked up from germline, CDR1 is MDHEN and CDR2 is SYDVKM. V was clipped by 6 bases and J by 4 bases, with 12 bases between them.

The chain recombines TRBV6-5 with TRBJ2-1; D perhaps matches TRBD2 (6 bases). There are 16 residues in the CDR3. Trimming left V 0 bases short and J 5 bases short, with 14 bases between. Germline V gene sequence: CDR1 MNHEY, CDR2 SVGAGI. CDR3 amino acids: CASSYSGLAKNNEQFF. DNA of the CDR3: TGTGCCAGCAGTTACTCGGGCCTAGCGAAAAACAATGAGCAGTTCTTC.

This chain connects TRBV7-9 to TRBJ2-7; TRBD1 matches at 8 bases. Germline assignment: CDR1 SEHNR and CDR2 FQNEAQ (reference sequence). V lost 3 bases to trimming and J lost 3 bases; unmatched junction nucleotides: 7. The CDR3 sequence is 15 residues long. The CDR3 DNA reads TGTGCCAGCAGCTTGACAGAGACAGGGGACTACGAGCAGTACTTC. Translating gives CASSLTETGDYEQYF.

The chain has TRBV5-1 and TRBJ2-5; 7 positions agree with TRBD1. The J call may be incorrect, as the DNA end agrees better with TRBJ2-7. Germline V gives CDR1 SGHRS, CDR2 YFSETQ. The CDR3 extends over 13 amino acids. CDR3 nucleotide sequence: TGCGCCAGCAGGCCCACAGGGGCCTACGAGCAGTACTTC. Translated, it gives CASRPTGAYEQYF.

The chain recombines TRBV5-1 with TRBJ2-1; weak D call: TRBD1 (6 bases). CDR1 is SGHRS and CDR2 is YFSETQ in the germline V gene. The CDR3 has 15 residues. V lost 1 base and J 0 bases, leaving 8 bases between the germline ends. DNA for the CDR3: TGCGCCAGCAGCTTGTTACAGGGCTCCTACAATGAGCAGTTCTTC. Its translation is CASSLLQGSYNEQFF. Full variable domain (outside the CDR3, taken from reference TRBV5-1 and TRBJ2-1): KAGVTQTPRYLIKTRGQQVTLSCSPISGHRSVSWYQQTPGQGLQFLFEYFSETQRNKGNFPGRFSGRQFSNSRSEMNVSTLELGDSALYLCASSLLQGSYNEQFFGPGTRLTVL.

The table lists this clone with a few counts. The chain combines TRBV28 with TRBJ1-1, with unresolved D. Germline assignment: CDR1 MDHEN and CDR2 SYDVKM. Trimming shortened V by 7 bases and J by 7 bases, and 19 bases separated the two germline ends. This CDR3 region has 14 residues. The CDR3, as DNA: TGTGCCAGCACCGCCGTCGAGGGCTTTAGTGAAGCTTTCTTT. Amino acid sequence: CASTAVEGFSEAFF.

The J gene is TRBJ2-4, the V gene TRBV7-8, with 8 bases fitting TRBD1. V lost 2 bases, J lost 12 bases, and 6 bases stayed unmatched. Looked up from germline, CDR1 is SGHVS and CDR2 is FQNEAQ. The CDR3 has 13 amino acids. CDR3 in DNA: TGTGCCAGCAGCTTACCGGTGGGACAGGATCAGTACTTC. Protein sequence: CASSLPVGQDQYF.

The V call is TRBV9, the J call TRBJ2-1; D is unclear. Germline V gene data show CDR1 as SGDLS and CDR2 as YYNGEE. The CDR3 totals 12 residues. V dropped 4 bases and J dropped 7 bases, with 9 bases sitting between them. CDR3 bases: TGTGCCAGCAGCTCCCAGGTTAATGAGCAGTTCTTC. Residues: CASSSQVNEQFF. Based on the CDR3 plus reference TRBV9 and TRBJ2-1, the full variable domain is DSGVTQTPKHLITATGQRVTLRCSPRSGDLSVYWYQQSLDQGLQFLIQYYNGEERAKGNILERFSAQQFPDLHSELNLSSLELGDSALYFCASSSQVNEQFFGPGTRLTVL.

This chain connects TRBV7-9 to TRBJ2-7; 7 bases match TRBD2. V was pared by 4 bases and J by 3 bases, with 6 bases of the junction left unmatched. CDR1 is SEHNR and CDR2 is FQNEAQ in the germline V gene (reference sequence). The CDR3 contains 14 residues. The DNA of the CDR3 is TGTGCCAGCAGCTACCGGGACTACAACTACGAGCAGTACTTC. This encodes CASSYRDYNYEQYF.

The rearrangement joins TRBV5-1 to TRBJ1-4; a possible D gene is TRBD1 (5 bases). Trimming left V 0 bases short and J 10 bases short, with 13 bases between. The CDR3 runs to 14 residues. In germline, CDR1 is SGHRS, CDR2 YFSETQ. CDR3 nucleotides: TGCGCCAGCAGCTTGGATGAGACAGCTTCAAAACTGTTTTTT. Translation: CASSLDETASKLFF.

Here the CDR3 DNA reads TGTGCCAGCAGCAAAAGAACTACCTATAGCAATCAGCCCCAGCATTTT. Translation gives CASSKRTTYSNQPQHF. The chain recombines TRBV21-1 with TRBJ1-5. TRBV21-1 is flagged as a pseudogene. This CDR3 contains 16 residues.

A few counts support this clone. V gene TRBV6-5 combines with J gene TRBJ1-1, with a tentative D call TRBD1 (6 bases). Trimming shortened V by 4 bases and J by 0 bases, and 9 bases separated the two germline ends. Germline CDR1 MNHEY, CDR2 SVGAGI. CDR3 length: 14 amino acids. CDR3 nucleotide sequence: TGTGCCAGCAGTTCCCAGGGGTTGAACACTGAAGCTTTCTTT. This sequence encodes CASSSQGLNTEAFF.

This chain connects TRBV4-2 to TRBJ2-7, with TRBD1 matching over 7 bases. This CDR3 is built from 16 residues. Per the germline V gene, CDR1 is LGHNA and CDR2 is YNFKEQ. V gave up 2 bases and J gave up 2 bases; unmatched junction bases: 9. CDR3: CASSQFKGTDPYEQYF. DNA of the CDR3: TGTGCCAGCAGCCAATTTAAGGGGACAGATCCCTACGAGCAGTACTTC.

V and J are TRBV7-2 and TRBJ2-7, with D hard to call. The V gene lost 5 bases and the J gene lost 1 base, with 12 bases spanning the gap. Germline V gene data show CDR1 as SGHTA and CDR2 as FQGNSA. The CDR3 spans 14 residues. The CDR3 bases are TGTGCCAGCAGCGTAACAACAGTTTCCTACGAGCAGTACTTC. Protein sequence: CASSVTTVSYEQYF.

CDR3 nucleotide sequence: TGTGCCAGCAGCGTAGGGGCACAACAGAACACTGAAGCTTTCTTT. This gives the protein CASSVGAQQNTEAFF. V usage is TRBV9 and J usage is TRBJ1-1; the D is unclear. Germline values: CDR1 SGDLS, CDR2 YYNGEE. This CDR3 is 15 amino acids long. V was cut by 0 bases and J by 1 base, with 10 bases left in between.

V is TRBV5-1 and J is TRBJ1-1, with a possible D match to TRBD1 (6 bases). The V gene lost 1 base and the J gene lost 3 bases, with 13 bases spanning the gap. The CDR3 length is 15 residues. Germline assignment: CDR1 SGHRS and CDR2 YFSETQ. The CDR3 coding sequence is TGCGCCAGCAGCTTGAAAGAGACAGGACACACTGAAGCTTTCTTT. Its protein product is CASSLKETGHTEAFF.

The V and J genes are TRBV18 and TRBJ1-1; tentatively, D is TRBD1 (5 bases). Per the germline V gene, CDR1 is KGHSH and CDR2 is LQKENI. V lost 6 bases to trimming and J lost 1 base, with 12 bases between them. This CDR3 comprises 14 residues. CDR3 sequence: CASSTGGGNTEAFF. As DNA, the CDR3 is TGTGCCAGCTCCACCGGGGGGGGGAACACTGAAGCTTTCTTT. Variable domain in full (rest from reference TRBV18 and TRBJ1-1): NAGVMQNPRHLVRRRGQEARLRCSPMKGHSHVYWYRQLPEEGLKFMVYLQKENIIDESGMPKERFSAEFPKEGPSILRIQQVVRGDSAAYFCASSTGGGNTEAFFGQGTRLTVV.

The rearrangement links TRBV7-9 to TRBJ2-7; 9 nucleotides align to TRBD1. The germline V gene encodes CDR1 SEHNR and CDR2 FQNEAQ (reference sequence). Trimming removed 4 bases from V and 6 bases from J; junction bases left unmatched: 10. CDR3 length equals 15 residues. CDR3 sequence reads: CASSYRTGVSVEQYF. Written as DNA, the CDR3 is TGTGCCAGCAGCTACCGGACAGGGGTTAGCGTCGAGCAGTACTTC.

The chain is built from TRBV6-1 and TRBJ1-5; D gene uncertain. This CDR3 comprises 13 residues. V was clipped by 6 bases and J by 5 bases, with 11 bases between them. Germline assignment: CDR1 MNHNS and CDR2 SASEGT. The CDR3 DNA is TGTGCCAGCAGGAACCCGGTGGATCAGCCCCAGCATTTT. Its protein is CASRNPVDQPQHF.

The V gene is TRBV2, the J gene TRBJ2-5, with a weak D call TRBD2 (7 bases). Germline V gene sequence: CDR1 SNHLY, CDR2 FYNNEI. V lost 7 bases to trimming and J lost 5 bases, with 17 bases between them. There are 14 residues in the CDR3. DNA for the CDR3: TGTGCCAGCATGGTTGGGGGGGCCGGTGAGACCCAGTACTTC. Translation: CASMVGGAGETQYF. Supplemented by reference TRBV2 and TRBJ2-5, the full variable domain reads EPEVTQTPSHQVTQMGQEVILRCVPISNHLYFYWYRQILGQKVEFLVSFYNNEISEKSEIFDDQFSVERPDGSNFTLKIRSTKLEDSAMYFCASMVGGAGETQYFGPGTRLLVL.

The genes are TRBV5-6 and TRBJ1-5, with 9 bases lining up with TRBD1. This CDR3 is built from 16 residues. Germline V gene lookup returns CDR1 SGHDT and CDR2 YYEEEE. V dropped 3 bases and J dropped 2; count of bases not matched to a gene: 6. The CDR3 bases are TGTGCCAGCAGCTCAACAGGGGGCATAGGCAATCAGCCCCAGCATTTT. Protein: CASSSTGGIGNQPQHF.

The V gene is TRBV7-2, the J gene TRBJ1-3; unclear D gene. Germline lookup yields CDR1 SGHTA and CDR2 FQGNSA. This CDR3 region has 15 residues. The V end lost 1 base, the J end lost 0 bases, and 7 bases lay between the germline ends. The CDR3 coding sequence is TGTGCCAGCAGCTTAGAGCCCACCTCTGGAAACACCATATATTTT. This translates into CASSLEPTSGNTIYF.

This rearrangement joins TRBV5-4 to TRBJ1-6; TRBD1 matches at 10 bases. Trimming at V came to 4 bases and at J to 10 bases, leaving 11 bases not matched to a gene. The CDR3 totals 16 residues. Germline V gene data show CDR1 as SGHNT and CDR2 as YYREEE (reference sequence). The CDR3 region is CASSPAADRGLSPLHF. CDR3 DNA: TGTGCCAGCAGCCCGGCCGCAGACAGGGGGCTCTCACCCCTCCACTTT.

This clone was detected once. The CDR3 coding sequence is TGTGCCAGCAGCCGCCTAGCGGGCTCCTACAATGAGCAGTTCTTC. Protein: CASSRLAGSYNEQFF. V and J are TRBV9 and TRBJ2-1, with 8 nucleotides matching TRBD2. The CDR3 is 15 residues long. Germline trimming cut 4 bases from V and 0 bases from J; bases unmatched to any gene: 3. Germline CDR1 reads SGDLS; CDR2 reads YYNGEE.